This TCR beta chain was identified during a study of Ad26.COV2.S vaccination and SARS-CoV-2 variants. Study background: Each vaccinee took Ad26.COV2.S intramuscularly, once or twice 56 days apart.

The treatment: approximately 18 received Ad26.COV2.S at low or high dose, single or two shots; about five received placebo; per-sample allocation not given. Collection of the samples took place on day 63 after the first injection of vaccine or placebo. Per germline, CDR1 MDHEN and CDR2 SYDVKM. CDR3 length: 18 residues. V lost 2 bases and J lost 2, with 21 bases in between. Sequencing was performed with immunoSEQ multiplex PCR; in TCRdb, only in-frame clones are kept and a portion is missing. The sample includes about 350,000 clones, around nine tenths of them seen just once. The clonotype was recovered from a person between 18 and 60 years old who received the Ad26.COV2.S COVID-19 vaccine or a placebo. Sequenced material: peripheral blood, taken in a trial of Ad26.COV2.S vaccine versus placebo. This chain uses TRBV28 with TRBJ1-1; D unresolved. This CDR3 reads CASSLTFRQLTINTEAFF. The CDR3 region has the DNA TGTGCCAGCAGTTTAACATTCCGGCAGCTTACGATCAACACTGAAGCTTTCTTT.